The sequence of this T cell receptor beta chain was determined in a study of T-cell reconstitution after alpha-beta-depleted transplantation in children. Overall study findings and caveats: Two months or so post-transplant, alpha-beta T cells reportedly derived from several hundred expanded graft clones.

It was with unique molecular identifiers that the TCRbeta library was prepared. TCRdb fed the PCR reads into MiXCR, producing one record per CDR3 protein. Altogether about a million distinct CDR3 sequences are present, around 30% being singletons, with the ten largest covering roughly 31%. In regard to this clonotype: Its matching antigen is unknown.

Germline CDR1 reads SGHRS; CDR2 reads YFSETQ. V lost 1 base to trimming and J lost 0 bases, with 10 bases between them. This CDR3 has 15 amino acids. The material was PBMCs, mostly from graft donor cells, obtained 360 days after TCRalphabeta/CD19-depleted stem cell transplant. The TCR originated in a boy in the first two years of life who had a stem cell transplant for SCID, so the T cells may come from the graft donor. This sequence joins TRBV5-1 and TRBJ1-1; D uncertain. The CDR3 nucleotides read TGCGCCAGCAGCTTGATAGAGGGCGTGAACACTGAAGCTTTCTTT. Protein: CASSLIEGVNTEAFF.